Below, one T cell receptor beta chain is given with its context. Other DNA sequences in the same sample also yield this CDR3. This specimen belongs to a study of blood T cell repertoires in COVID-19. Study as a whole: COVID-19 samples, acute and convalescent, were from the United States, Italy and Spain. Nucleic acid was either cDNA or gDNA, and it came from T cells, B-cell-depleted T cells, or PBMCs.

Trimming took 2 bases from V and 1 from J; bases not matched to a gene: 2. The germline CDR1 and CDR2 sequences are GTSNPN and SVGIG (reference sequence). The CDR3 runs to 15 residues. Authors' processing steps: Amplifying reference gene primers gave estimates of nucleated cell counts. Profiled with immunoSEQ multiplex PCR; TCRdb holds only in-frame clones, not every one. V, J and clone size are those of that table, while D and trimming were read from the DNA. In the table there are over 200,000 clones, around four fifths of which are singletons. The rearrangement uses TRBV30 and TRBJ2-6; 7 bases match TRBD2. Input material: peripheral blood. The sequence was collected from a middle-aged man with acute or convalescent COVID-19. The CDR3: CAWSPGGSGANVLTF. The CDR3 coding sequence is TGTGCCTGGAGTCCCGGGGGGTCTGGGGCCAACGTCCTGACTTTC.